The entry that follows covers one T cell receptor beta chain sequence. Antigen unknown. This CDR3 is 21 amino acids long. Per germline, CDR1 LNHNV and CDR2 YYDKDF (reference sequence). With V trimmed by 3 bases and J by 0 bases, 16 bases remained unmatched. TCRdb analysed the 5' RACE reads with MiXCR anew, one entry per CDR3 protein. The profile shows approximately 180,000 distinct CDR3 sequences, approximately 16% of them singletons. The data originate from a study of T-cell memory formation after mild COVID-19. General study points: Still unconfirmed is whether the second-wave clones peaking on day 37 recognized SARS-CoV-2. Later expanders leaned CD4+, whereas day 15 to 85 contracting clones were balanced CD4/CD8. A subset of responding clones appeared in pre-infection memory, suggesting cross-reactive memory joined. Contracting CD4+ clones were located mainly in CM and EM, and CD8+ clones in EMRA.

The rearrangement uses TRBV15 and TRBJ2-1; TRBD2 matches at 11 bases. The receptor was isolated from an adult woman who had mild COVID-19 (a few samples of this study predate the infection). Cell type and time point are not known. Sequenced input: PBMCs or a T cell subset sorted from them (not recorded which). In nucleotides, the CDR3 is TGTGCCACCAGCAGTACTGGCGTGCTAGCGGGAGGCGCCAGCTCCTACAATGAGCAGTTCTTC. Protein product: CATSSTGVLAGGASSYNEQFF.